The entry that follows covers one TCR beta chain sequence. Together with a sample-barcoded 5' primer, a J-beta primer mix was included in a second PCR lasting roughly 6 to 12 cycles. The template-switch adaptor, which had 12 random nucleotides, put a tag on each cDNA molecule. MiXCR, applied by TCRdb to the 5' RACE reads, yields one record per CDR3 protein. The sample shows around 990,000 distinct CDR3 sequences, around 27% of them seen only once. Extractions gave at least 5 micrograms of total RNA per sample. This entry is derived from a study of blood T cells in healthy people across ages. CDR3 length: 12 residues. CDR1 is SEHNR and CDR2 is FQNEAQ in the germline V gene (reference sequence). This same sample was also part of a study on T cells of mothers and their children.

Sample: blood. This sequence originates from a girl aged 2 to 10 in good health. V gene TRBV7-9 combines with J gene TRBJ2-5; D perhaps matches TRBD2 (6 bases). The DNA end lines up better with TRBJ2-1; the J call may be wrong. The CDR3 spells CASSTHGSEQFF. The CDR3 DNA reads TGTGCCAGCAGCACACACGGGAGTGAGCAGTTCTTC.